Below, one TCR beta chain is given with its context. Antigen specificity is unknown. The CDR3 has 13 residues. V was clipped by 1 base and J by 6 bases, with 8 bases between them. In germline, CDR1 is SGDLS, CDR2 YYNGEE. Clones were sequenced by immunoSEQ multiplex PCR, and TCRdb holds only the in-frame ones, with some missing. The sample includes about 200,000 clones, 65% to 90% seen only once; the top ten take 10% to 15%. An approximately 130-subject validation cohort, separate from the roughly 670-subject first cohort, supplied the donors. This record comes from a study of cytomegalovirus exposure and HLA in healthy donors. Looking at the study overall: The 95 to 150 validation repertoires used a platform that matched the one used for the roughly 700 first-cohort repertoires, as a later analysis reported.

General study points: TCR beta chains numbering about 160 were designated cytomegalovirus-associated. Reported results showed that the classifier diagnosed cytomegalovirus status with high specificity and sensitivity.

V usage is TRBV9 and J usage is TRBJ2-1, with D possibly being TRBD1 (5 bases). This TCR came from a woman aged 25-40 years in good health and CMV-seropositive. The specimen was PBMCs. The CDR3 is CASSVQRGNEQFF. CDR3 DNA sequence: TGTGCCAGCAGCGTACAAAGGGGCAATGAGCAGTTCTTC.